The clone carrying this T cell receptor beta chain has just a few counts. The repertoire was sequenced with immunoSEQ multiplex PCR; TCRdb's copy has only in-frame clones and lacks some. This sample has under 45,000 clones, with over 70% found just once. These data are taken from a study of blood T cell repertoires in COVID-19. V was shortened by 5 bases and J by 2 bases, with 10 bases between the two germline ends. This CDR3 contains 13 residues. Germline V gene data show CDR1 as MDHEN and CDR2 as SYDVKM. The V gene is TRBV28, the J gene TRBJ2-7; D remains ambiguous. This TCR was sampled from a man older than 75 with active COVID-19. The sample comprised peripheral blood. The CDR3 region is CASSPGDTYEQYF. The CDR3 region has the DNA TGTGCCAGCAGTCCAGGCGACACCTACGAGCAGTACTTC. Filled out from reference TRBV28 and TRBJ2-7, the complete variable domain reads DVKVTQSSRYLVKRTGEKVFLECVQDMDHENMFWYRQDPGLGLRLIYFSYDVKMKEKGDIPEGYSVSREKKERFSLILESASTNQTSMYLCASSPGDTYEQYFGPGTRLTVT.